The 16 T cell receptor beta chains reported below all come from one sample, sequenced in a study of immune evolution from preneoplasia to lung adenocarcinoma. TCRdb's table, derived via immunoSEQ multiplex PCR, lists solely in-frame clones and lacks some. The sample yields 6,000 or so clones, about 81% seen once. The source material was FFPE invasive lung adenocarcinoma tissue. The receptors stem from a person aged 45-60 years with lung adenocarcinoma.

For the CDR3, the DNA is TGTGCCAGCAGCCAATCCGGGACAGGGAGAACTTACGGCTACACCTTC. This gives the protein CASSQSGTGRTYGYTF. The V call is TRBV7-2, the J call TRBJ1-2, with TRBD1 identical over 9 bases. The length of the CDR3 is 16 residues. Germline V gene data show CDR1 as SGHTA and CDR2 as FQGNSA. V shed 5 bases, J shed 8 bases, and the junction held 15 bases outside the gene matches.

This clone has only one observation. V usage is TRBV5-1 and J usage is TRBJ2-3; D is uncertain. The CDR3 length is 14 residues. CDR1 and CDR2 (germline): SGHRS, YFSETQ. Trimming cost V 4 bases and J 1 base, with 10 bases left between them. For the CDR3, the DNA is TGCGCCAGCAGCCCTTCCCTACGCACAGATACGCAGTATTTT. This encodes CASSPSLRTDTQYF.

This clone was picked up one time. J is TRBJ2-5 and V is TRBV2; D unclear. This CDR3 comprises 13 residues. The germline V gene has CDR1 SNHLY and CDR2 FYNNEI. The V end lost 8 bases, the J end lost 4 bases, and 14 bases lay between the germline ends. The CDR3 protein is CASRTVPGETQYF. The CDR3 DNA sequence: TGTGCCAGCCGAACAGTACCAGGAGAGACCCAGTACTTC.

The count of this clone is one. The V gene is TRBV13, the J gene TRBJ2-7; a possible D gene is TRBD2 (5 bases). CDR1 and CDR2 from the germline V gene are PRHDT and FYEKMQ (reference sequence). CDR3 length: 13 amino acids. Trimming pared 0 bases from V and 6 bases from J, leaving 9 bases between. The CDR3 DNA sequence: TGTGCCAGCAGCTTAGGTGAGGCGGGCGAGCAGTACTTC. This sequence encodes CASSLGEAGEQYF. Complete variable domain (other parts from reference TRBV13 and TRBJ2-7): AAGVIQSPRHLIKEKRETATLKCYPIPRHDTVYWYQQGPGQDPQFLISFYEKMQSDKGSIPDRFSAQQFSDYHSELNMSSLELGDSALYFCASSLGEAGEQYFGPGTRLTVT.

By share, this clone counts as medium-sized. V and J are TRBV2 and TRBJ2-7; D remains unclear. There are 13 residues in the CDR3. Germline V CDR1 and CDR2: SNHLY, FYNNEI. V lost 6 bases and J 6 bases, leaving 15 bases between the germline ends. For the CDR3, the DNA is TGTGCCAGCAGCGCCCGGGTCCTACTCGAGCAGTACTTC. Protein product: CASSARVLLEQYF. The full variable domain, completed using reference TRBV2 and TRBJ2-7, is EPEVTQTPSHQVTQMGQEVILRCVPISNHLYFYWYRQILGQKVEFLVSFYNNEISEKSEIFDDQFSVERPDGSNFTLKIRSTKLEDSAMYFCASSARVLLEQYFGPGTRLTVT.

This chain connects TRBV28 to TRBJ2-2; 7 bases align to TRBD1. The V gene's germline CDR1 is MDHEN and CDR2 SYDVKM. This CDR3 comprises 15 residues. The junction had 6 bases not matched to a gene; V was cut back by 4 bases and J by 4 bases. This CDR3 is CASSSPGQSTGELFF. DNA of the CDR3: TGTGCCAGCAGTTCTCCGGGACAGAGCACCGGGGAGCTGTTTTTT.

Remarks on this clone: This specimen includes other DNA sequences encoding the same CDR3. This rearrangement joins TRBV18 to TRBJ1-1; the D gene is possibly TRBD1 (5 bases). Germline V gives CDR1 KGHSH, CDR2 LQKENI. Trimming removed 5 bases from V and 0 bases from J, with 13 bases in between. The CDR3 has 15 amino acids. The CDR3 spells CASSSDRGMNTEAFF. The DNA for the CDR3 is TGTGCCAGCTCATCGGACCGGGGGATGAACACTGAAGCTTTCTTT.

The CDR3 coding sequence is TGTGCCATCAAAGCGGGAGGGCCAGATGAGCAGTTCTTC. Its translation: CAIKAGGPDEQFF. The chain couples TRBV10-3 to TRBJ2-1, with TRBD2 matching 10 bases. Germline V gives CDR1 ENHRY, CDR2 SYGVKD. This CDR3 contains 13 residues. The J segment lost 8 bases and the V segment lost 7 bases, leaving 5 bases of the junction unmatched.

The chain recombines TRBV7-9 with TRBJ1-5; 8 bases match TRBD1. Germline CDR1 reads SEHNR; CDR2 reads FQNEAQ (reference sequence). V was pared by 5 bases and J by 7 bases, with 10 bases of the junction left unmatched. CDR3 size: 15 residues. This CDR3 reads CASSAQGGTGQPQHF. For the CDR3, the DNA is TGTGCCAGCAGCGCCCAGGGGGGGACAGGCCAGCCCCAGCATTTT. The full variable domain, rest sourced from reference TRBV7-9 and TRBJ1-5, is DTGVSQNPRHKITKRGQNVTFRCDPISEHNRLYWYRQTLGQGPEFLTYFQNEAQLEKSRLLSDRFSAERPKGSFSTLEIQRTEQGDSAMYLCASSAQGGTGQPQHFGDGTRLSIL.

The chain joins TRBV6-5 to TRBJ2-1, with no clear D. Between the trimmed V and J ends, which lost 3 bases and 2 bases, there was a span of 8 bases. CDR3 length: 14 amino acids. Germline CDR1 MNHEY, CDR2 SVGAGI. As DNA, the CDR3 is TGTGCCAGCAGTTATGACGCTACCTACAATGAGCAGTTCTTC. This gives the protein CASSYDATYNEQFF.

The chain carries TRBV2 and TRBJ2-3; D may correspond to TRBD1 or TRBD2 (5 bases each). CDR3 length: 13 residues. Germline CDR1 and CDR2: SNHLY and FYNNEI. The V and J ends lost 3 bases and 3 bases respectively, with 7 bases between them. Here the CDR3 reads CASSERGTDTQYF. The CDR3 nucleotides are TGTGCCAGCAGTGAGAGGGGAACAGATACGCAGTATTTT.

By sample share, this clone is large. The rearrangement uses TRBV25-1 and TRBJ2-1; 7 bases align to TRBD1. The CDR3 is 16 amino acids. The V segment lost 5 bases and the J segment 7 bases; nucleotides outside the gene matches: 14. Germline-derived CDR1 and CDR2 are MGHDK and SYGVNS. The DNA of the CDR3 is TGTGCCAGCAGTCCGACTCGGACAGGTCTTGGGAATGAGCAGTTCTTC. Encoded protein: CASSPTRTGLGNEQFF.

The chain recombines TRBV14 with TRBJ2-3, with TRBD1 identical over 7 bases. The germline V gene has CDR1 SGHDN and CDR2 FVKESK. There are 17 residues in the CDR3. After removal of 4 bases from V and 2 bases from J, the junction contained 12 bases not matched to a gene. CDR3 region: CASSLDRDRLYTDTQYF. DNA for the CDR3: TGTGCCAGCAGCCTAGACCGGGACAGACTATACACAGATACGCAGTATTTT.

The chain couples TRBV5-1 to TRBJ1-5, with TRBD1 identical over 7 bases. The CDR3 sequence is 16 residues long. Germline trimming cut 7 bases from V and 0 bases from J; bases unmatched to any gene: 10. The germline gives CDR1 SGHRS, CDR2 YFSETQ. As DNA, the CDR3 is TGCGCCAGCTCAGGGGGGGTACCTTATAGCAATCAGCCCCAGCATTTT. This gives the protein CASSGGVPYSNQPQHF.

The chain is built from TRBV6-5 and TRBJ1-4; D may be TRBD1 (6 bases). Trimming removed 6 bases at V and 6 bases at J, with 14 bases between. Per germline, CDR1 MNHEY and CDR2 SVGAGI. The CDR3 runs to 14 residues. DNA of the CDR3: TGTGCCAGCAGGGATACAGGGTGGGATGAAAAACTGTTTTTT. As protein: CASRDTGWDEKLFF.

Relative to its sample, this clone is large. V gene TRBV28 combines with J gene TRBJ2-2, with TRBD2 matching 9 bases. Germline CDR1 reads MDHEN; CDR2 reads SYDVKM. The CDR3 is 17 residues long. Unmatched junction bases numbered 8, after V lost 6 bases and J lost 0 bases. The DNA of the CDR3 is TGTGCCAGCAGGCATTGGACTAGCGAAGCGAACACCGGGGAGCTGTTTTTT. It specifies CASRHWTSEANTGELFF.